This T cell receptor (beta chain) is from a study of cytomegalovirus exposure and HLA in healthy donors. Study details: Unique TCR beta sequences numbering approximately 120 million came from around 180 million T cells in an earlier analysis.

The PCR ran on 60 Vbeta and 13 Jbeta primers. Here immunoSEQ multiplex PCR was the method, and the copy in TCRdb shows in-frame clones only, minus some. The sample contains approximately 59,000 clones, around four fifths of which appear only once. Points from the study as a whole: Several of the most significant clusters appeared linked to common viral pathogens, based on a later analysis.

The CDR3 totals 16 residues. Between the trimmed V and J ends, which lost 0 bases and 5 bases, there was a span of 17 bases. From germline, CDR1 is SEHNR and CDR2 FQNEAQ (reference sequence). In regard to this clone: As yet, its antigen is unknown.

The TCR was taken from a girl between 5 and 17 years old in good health and CMV-seropositive. V gene TRBV7-9 combines with J gene TRBJ2-7; tentatively, D is TRBD1 (6 bases). The sample taken for sequencing was PBMCs. DNA of the CDR3: TGTGCCAGCAGCTTAGCGGCTGGGACACTCGGCCACGAGCAGTACTTC. It codes for CASSLAAGTLGHEQYF. Based on the CDR3 plus reference TRBV7-9 and TRBJ2-7, the full variable domain is DTGVSQNPRHKITKRGQNVTFRCDPISEHNRLYWYRQTLGQGPEFLTYFQNEAQLEKSRLLSDRFSAERPKGSFSTLEIQRTEQGDSAMYLCASSLAAGTLGHEQYFGPGTRLTVT.